Below are 28 T cell receptor beta chains sequenced from a single sample in a study of T cell responses to AZD1222 COVID-19 vaccine. Sequenced by immunoSEQ multiplex PCR; TCRdb stores in-frame clones only, minus some. The data show about 150,000 clones, with roughly 90% seen just once and approximately 3.6% held by the top ten. The source material was peripheral blood, sampled 28 days after the second AZD1222 dose. These receptors were taken from an adult who received the AZD1222 COVID-19 vaccine.

In its sample, this clone was seen a few times. CDR3 protein: CASSNNGLTGELFF. The CDR3 DNA is TGTGCCAGCAGCAATAACGGACTAACCGGGGAGCTGTTTTTT. The chain joins TRBV21-1 to TRBJ2-2; the table assigns TRBD2, which was not confirmed against the DNA. TRBV21-1 is designated a pseudogene. The CDR3 sequence is 14 residues long.

CDR3 sequence (DNA): TGTGCCAGCAGCGTAGCTTCGAACGGCAACACTGAAGCTTTCTTT. Translated: CASSVASNGNTEAFF. The rearrangement uses TRBV9 and TRBJ1-1; D remains unclear. Between the trimmed V and J ends, which lost 0 bases and 2 bases, there was a span of 11 bases. The CDR3 sequence is 15 residues long. CDR1 SGDLS and CDR2 YYNGEE come from the germline V gene.

This chain uses TRBV27 with TRBJ2-3; D is undetermined. The CDR3 contains 15 residues. Germline CDR1 MNHEY, CDR2 SMNVEV (reference sequence). V dropped 2 bases and J dropped 0 bases, with 9 bases sitting between them. The CDR3: CASSLLISSTDTQYF. DNA for the CDR3: TGTGCCAGCAGTTTACTTATCTCTAGCACAGATACGCAGTATTTT.

CDR3 sequence (DNA): TGCGCCAGCAGCTTGGTCCCAGGGTCTGCGCCTTATGGCTACACCTTC. It yields the protein CASSLVPGSAPYGYTF. The rearrangement joins TRBV5-1 to TRBJ1-2; tentative D call: TRBD1 (5 bases). Germline V gives CDR1 SGHRS, CDR2 YFSETQ. V shed 0 bases and J shed 5 bases, with 17 bases lying between them. This CDR3 has 16 residues.

With regard to this clone: The sample contains more than one DNA sequence encoding this CDR3. The CDR3 sequence: CASSSRLAGGPDTQYF. In DNA form, the CDR3 reads TGTGCCAGCAGTTCCCGACTAGCGGGAGGTCCAGATACGCAGTATTTT. The genes are TRBV6-5 and TRBJ2-3, with 13 nucleotides matching TRBD2. CDR3 length: 16 amino acids. V dropped 4 bases and J dropped 4; count of bases not matched to a gene: 5. The germline CDR1 and CDR2 sequences are MNHEY and SVGAGI.

CDR3 coding DNA: TGTGCCAGCAGTATAGATCCCGGGACAGGGGGAGCTTTCTTT. Encoded protein: CASSIDPGTGGAFF. The J gene is TRBJ1-1, the V gene TRBV28, with TRBD1 matching over 11 bases. The CDR3 loop spans 14 amino acids. Per the germline V gene, CDR1 is MDHEN and CDR2 is SYDVKM. V trimming: 5 bases; J trimming: 10 bases; junction bases outside the gene matches: 9.

V is TRBV7-3 and J is TRBJ2-7, with D unclear. V was cut by 3 bases and J by 5 bases, with 11 bases left in between. Germline-derived CDR1 and CDR2 are SGHTA and FQGTGA. The CDR3 covers 13 residues. In DNA form, the CDR3 reads TGTGCCAGCAGCTTCGGCTGGAAAAACGAGCAGTACTTC. It translates to CASSFGWKNEQYF.

The rearrangement uses TRBV21-1 and TRBJ2-2; the listed D gene, TRBD2, was not tested against the DNA. TRBV21-1 is designated a pseudogene. The CDR3 length is 18 residues. CDR3 in amino acids: CASRNCGWLLTNTGELFF. CDR3 bases: TGTGCCAGCAGAAATTGCGGGTGGCTCCTAACGAACACCGGGGAGCTGTTTTTT.

The V call is TRBV10-3, the J call TRBJ1-2, with a tentative D call TRBD1 (5 bases). The CDR3 runs to 13 residues. Trimming cost V 8 bases and J 4 bases, with 14 bases left between them. Germline lookup yields CDR1 ENHRY and CDR2 SYGVKD. Here the CDR3 DNA reads TGTGCCATCGGCGTGGGGGATCGCTATGGCTACACCTTC. Its translation is CAIGVGDRYGYTF.

The chain recombines TRBV6-5 with TRBJ2-2; D unclear. The CDR3 contains 13 residues. Trimming removed 2 bases at V and 11 bases at J, with 12 bases between. Germline lookup yields CDR1 MNHEY and CDR2 SVGAGI. CDR3 DNA sequence: TGTGCCAGCAGTTACACCCGATCCCGAGAGCTGTTTTTT. It encodes CASSYTRSRELFF.

The rearrangement uses TRBV15 and TRBJ1-4; D is unclear. CDR3 length: 16 residues. Germline V gene lookup returns CDR1 LNHNV and CDR2 YYDKDF (reference sequence). Trimming cost V 3 bases and J 5 bases, with 16 bases left between them. CDR3 residues: CATSREARARNEKLFF. The CDR3 DNA sequence: TGTGCCACCAGCAGGGAGGCACGGGCTCGCAATGAAAAACTGTTTTTT.

CDR3 loop: CASSYSAFTDTQYF. The CDR3 nucleotides are TGTGCCAGCAGTTACTCGGCCTTCACAGATACGCAGTATTTT. The chain employs TRBV6-5 and TRBJ2-3; D remains unclear. Per the germline V gene, CDR1 is MNHEY and CDR2 is SVGAGI. The CDR3 is made up of 14 amino acids. Trimming took off 0 bases at V and 2 bases at J, with 6 bases between the two ends.

The V and J genes are TRBV5-6 and TRBJ1-2, with D unclear. Trimming removed 5 bases from V and 3 bases from J, with 11 bases in between. Germline CDR1 reads SGHDT; CDR2 reads YYEEEE. This CDR3 comprises 13 residues. Here the CDR3 reads CASRVATDYGYTF. DNA for the CDR3: TGTGCCAGCAGAGTCGCCACAGACTATGGCTACACCTTC.

The V gene is TRBV11-2, the J gene TRBJ2-1; D perhaps matches TRBD2 (6 bases). With 1 base removed from V and 8 bases from J, the gap between germline ends came to 21 bases. Germline loops: CDR1 SGHAT, CDR2 FQNNGV. The CDR3 runs to 17 residues. CDR3 region: CASSLGGDSRTTYEQFF. The CDR3 DNA follows: TGTGCCAGCAGCTTAGGGGGGGACTCACGAACCACGTATGAGCAGTTCTTC.

The chain has TRBV28 and TRBJ1-1, with D maybe TRBD1 (5 bases). The V gene's germline CDR1 is MDHEN and CDR2 SYDVKM. Trimming removed 3 bases at V and 0 bases at J, with 14 bases between. CDR3 length: 16 amino acids. CDR3 loop: CASSFKRGEMNTEAFF. The CDR3 DNA reads as TGTGCCAGCAGTTTTAAGAGAGGGGAAATGAACACTGAAGCTTTCTTT.

This clone was recorded a few times. V gene TRBV6-2 or TRBV6-3 combines with J gene TRBJ2-3; D unresolved. The CDR3 is made up of 13 amino acids. V lost 0 bases to trimming and J lost 5 bases, with 6 bases between them. Germline values: CDR1 MNHEY, CDR2 SVGEGT. The chain's CDR3 is CASSYSMGDTQYF. The CDR3 nucleotides are TGTGCCAGCAGTTACTCCATGGGAGATACGCAGTATTTT.

On this clone: The sample contains more than one DNA sequence encoding this CDR3. The chain joins TRBV7-9 to TRBJ1-1; D is unresolved. Per the germline V gene, CDR1 is SEHNR and CDR2 is FQNEAQ (reference sequence). V lost 5 bases, J lost 5 bases, and 12 bases lay in between. CDR3 length equals 13 residues. CDR3 nucleotides: TGTGCCAGCAGCCCTGAGGTGGGTACTGAAGCTTTCTTT. Translating gives CASSPEVGTEAFF.

The gene calls are TRBV4-1 and TRBJ1-4; D call uncertain. Germline V lookup: CDR1 MGHRA, CDR2 YSYEKL. CDR3 length equals 17 residues. V shed 0 bases and J shed 7 bases, with 18 bases lying between them. The CDR3 here is CASSQDPAGSTLEKLFF. CDR3 DNA: TGCGCCAGCAGCCAAGACCCCGCTGGGTCTACACTTGAAAAACTGTTTTTT.

This clone appeared once. The chain links TRBV2 to TRBJ1-4; D uncertain. Germline assignment: CDR1 SNHLY and CDR2 FYNNEI. V was pared by 7 bases and J by 10 bases, with 10 bases between. The CDR3 is 11 amino acids. CDR3 sequence (DNA): TGTGCCAGCATGGACCCTGCAAAACTGTTTTTT. It yields the protein CASMDPAKLFF.

This clone was recorded once. The genes are TRBV3-1 (or the pseudogene TRBV3-2) and TRBJ1-2; no clear D. CDR3 length: 14 amino acids. Trimming shortened V by 3 bases and J by 4 bases, and 12 bases separated the two germline ends. The germline V gene has CDR1 LGHDT and CDR2 YNNKEL (reference sequence). The CDR3 nucleotides read TGTGCCAGCAGCCAGGCATTGACAAGCTATGGCTACACCTTC. Its translation is CASSQALTSYGYTF.

The chain recombines TRBV6-4 with TRBJ1-2; D gene unclear. This CDR3 has 14 amino acids. Trimming removed 5 bases at V and 4 bases at J, with 14 bases between. Germline values: CDR1 MRHNA, CDR2 SNTAGT. CDR3 in amino acids: CASSPSSAFYGYTF. DNA of the CDR3: TGTGCCAGCAGTCCATCGTCAGCTTTCTATGGCTACACCTTC.

V gene TRBV30 combines with J gene TRBJ2-7; D is unclear. This CDR3 is 11 amino acids long. V dropped 3 bases and J dropped 5 bases, with 8 bases sitting between them. CDR1 GTSNPN and CDR2 SVGIG come from the germline V gene (reference sequence). CDR3 DNA: TGTGCCTGGAGCCGACGGGACGAGCAGTACTTC. It is translated as CAWSRRDEQYF.

The chain carries TRBV7-9 and TRBJ1-1, with 10 bases lining up with TRBD1. Germline trimming cut 2 bases from V and 3 bases from J; bases unmatched to any gene: 3. The CDR3 has 15 amino acids. Germline values: CDR1 SEHNR, CDR2 FQNEAQ (reference sequence). The CDR3 protein is CASSLQGTGDTEAFF. CDR3 coding DNA: TGTGCCAGCAGCTTACAAGGGACAGGGGACACTGAAGCTTTCTTT.

The rearrangement links TRBV18 to TRBJ2-3; D possibly matches TRBD1 or TRBD2 (5 bases each). In germline, CDR1 is KGHSH, CDR2 LQKENI. The germline V and J ends were trimmed by 3 bases and 0 bases, with 10 bases remaining between them. The CDR3 sequence is 15 residues long. CDR3 region: CASSPRGDSTDTQYF. DNA of the CDR3: TGTGCCAGCTCACCGCGAGGGGATAGCACAGATACGCAGTATTTT.

The rearrangement uses TRBV5-1 and TRBJ2-2; no clear D gene. CDR3 length: 13 amino acids. Looked up from germline, CDR1 is SGHRS and CDR2 is YFSETQ. Trimming removed 0 bases at V and 7 bases at J, with 7 bases between. CDR3 DNA sequence: TGCGCCAGCAGCTTGGCGCCAGGCGGGGAGCTGTTTTTT. Translating it yields CASSLAPGGELFF. Full variable domain (missing parts from reference TRBV5-1 and TRBJ2-2): KAGVTQTPRYLIKTRGQQVTLSCSPISGHRSVSWYQQTPGQGLQFLFEYFSETQRNKGNFPGRFSGRQFSNSRSEMNVSTLELGDSALYLCASSLAPGGELFFGEGSRLTVL.

The rearrangement joins TRBV30 to TRBJ2-7; D perhaps matches TRBD1 (6 bases). Germline CDR1 and CDR2: GTSNPN and SVGIG (reference sequence). The V end lost 7 bases, the J end lost 5 bases, and 18 bases lay between the germline ends. The CDR3 sequence is 13 residues long. This CDR3 reads CASAGTPVDEQYF. CDR3 bases: TGTGCCTCAGCCGGGACACCAGTCGACGAGCAGTACTTC.

The chain links TRBV2 to TRBJ1-4, with 7 bases matching TRBD1. The V gene end was trimmed by 8 bases and the J gene end by 3 bases; junction bases not matched to a gene: 3. Per germline, CDR1 SNHLY and CDR2 FYNNEI. This CDR3 is built from 13 residues. The CDR3 DNA reads TGTGCCAGCCGCCAGGGGGCTAATGAAAAACTGTTTTTT. As protein: CASRQGANEKLFF.

The V gene is TRBV7-3, the J gene TRBJ2-1; 8 positions match TRBD1. Germline V lookup: CDR1 SGHTA, CDR2 FQGTGA. This CDR3 is built from 14 residues. Trimming cost V 3 bases and J 7 bases; bases outside gene matches: 5. Here the CDR3 reads CASSFDRGRNEQFF. DNA of the CDR3: TGTGCCAGCAGCTTCGACAGGGGAAGGAATGAGCAGTTCTTC.